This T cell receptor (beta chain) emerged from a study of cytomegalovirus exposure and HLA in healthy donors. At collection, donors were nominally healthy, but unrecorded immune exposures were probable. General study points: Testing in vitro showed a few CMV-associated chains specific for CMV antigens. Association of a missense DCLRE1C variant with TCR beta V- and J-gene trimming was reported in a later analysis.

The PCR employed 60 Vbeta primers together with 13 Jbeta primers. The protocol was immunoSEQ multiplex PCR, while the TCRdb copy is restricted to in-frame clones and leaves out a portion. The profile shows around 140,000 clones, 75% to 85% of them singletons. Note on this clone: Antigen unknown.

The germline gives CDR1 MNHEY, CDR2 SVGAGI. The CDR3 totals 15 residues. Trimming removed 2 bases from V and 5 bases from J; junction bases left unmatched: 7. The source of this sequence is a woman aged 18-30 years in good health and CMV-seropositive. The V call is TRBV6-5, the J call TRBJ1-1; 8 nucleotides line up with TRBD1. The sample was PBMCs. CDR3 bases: TGTGCCAGCAGTTACCTGTCAGGGGGCAGTACTGAAGCTTTCTTT. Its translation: CASSYLSGGSTEAFF.